The 5 T cell receptor beta chains in this list originate from one sample, sequenced in a study of blood T cell repertoires in COVID-19. TCRdb's table, derived via immunoSEQ multiplex PCR, lists solely in-frame clones and lacks some. The profile shows fewer than 150,000 clones, roughly four fifths of them singletons. The specimen was PBMCs or T cells enriched from blood (not recorded which). These receptor sequences come from a man aged 25 to 40 who had recovered from COVID-19.

The rearrangement uses TRBV6-5 and TRBJ1-2; D is possibly TRBD1 (5 bases). V was pared by 0 bases and J by 3 bases, with 8 bases between. In germline, CDR1 is MNHEY, CDR2 SVGAGI. This CDR3 spans 14 amino acids. CDR3 DNA sequence: TGTGCCAGCAGTTACTCGATAGGGGACTATGGCTACACCTTC. It encodes CASSYSIGDYGYTF.

The chain has TRBV13 and TRBJ1-1; 9 bases agree with TRBD1. V lost 5 bases, J lost 4 bases, and 8 bases stayed unmatched. The CDR3 loop spans 15 amino acids. Germline CDR1 is PRHDT and CDR2 is FYEKMQ (reference sequence). As DNA, the CDR3 is TGTGCCAGCAGCGAGGGGGACAGGGTGGCCACTGAAGCTTTCTTT. Translating it yields CASSEGDRVATEAFF.

The chain carries TRBV2 and TRBJ1-2; 9 bases are a match to TRBD1. CDR1 is SNHLY, CDR2 FYNNEI, per germline. Losses at the gene ends were 1 base for V and 5 bases for J; bases not matched to a gene: 2. This CDR3 is built from 14 residues. The CDR3 bases are TGTGCCAGCAGTGAAGGGACAGGGGATTATGGCTACACCTTC. Translated, it gives CASSEGTGDYGYTF.

This chain uses TRBV5-1 with TRBJ2-5; unclear D gene. Germline-derived CDR1 and CDR2 are SGHRS and YFSETQ. Trimming shortened V by 4 bases and J by 2 bases, and 6 bases separated the two germline ends. This CDR3 has 12 residues. The CDR3: CASSAKQETQYF. The CDR3 coding sequence is TGCGCCAGCAGCGCTAAGCAAGAGACCCAGTACTTC. The full variable domain, rest sourced from reference TRBV5-1 and TRBJ2-5, is KAGVTQTPRYLIKTRGQQVTLSCSPISGHRSVSWYQQTPGQGLQFLFEYFSETQRNKGNFPGRFSGRQFSNSRSEMNVSTLELGDSALYLCASSAKQETQYFGPGTRLLVL.

The CDR3 sequence: CASSSVADYNEQFF. CDR3 bases: TGTGCCAGCAGTTCGGTAGCGGATTACAATGAGCAGTTCTTC. The chain uses TRBV2 and TRBJ2-1; tentatively, D is TRBD2 (6 bases). V was shortened by 5 bases and J by 4 bases, with 12 bases between the two germline ends. The germline V gene encodes CDR1 SNHLY and CDR2 FYNNEI. This CDR3 contains 14 residues.